Reported below is one T cell receptor beta chain. Its antigen remains unidentified. The authors built TCR beta libraries using iRepertoire HTBI primers and Arm-PCR of CDR3 regions. MiXCR, applied by TCRdb to the multiplex PCR reads, yields one record per CDR3 protein. This table has hundreds of thousands of distinct CDR3 sequences, 20% appearing once. This entry is derived from a study of regulatory T cells in long-lasting Graves disease. Study results and caveats: The analysis examined peripheral blood only and excluded thyroid tissue. Shared public clonotypes totalled 2,741 in persistent patients, compared with approximately 970 in new patients.

The sample's time point: persistent/refractory GD, antithyroid drugs over 5 years with positive TRAb. Making the TCR library involved RNA that had been extracted from PBMCs. Graves' disease was diagnosed by American Thyroid Association guidelines. This receptor was obtained from a female donor with Graves disease. The starting material was peripheral blood mononuclear cells (PBMCs), obtained when the disease was refractory, from a patient treated with antithyroid drugs.

In DNA, the CDR3 is TGTGCCAGCTCACCCGGACTAGTGAGCACAGATACGCAGTATTTT. It translates to CASSPGLVSTDTQYF. The V and J genes are TRBV18 and TRBJ2-3; 7 nucleotides agree with TRBD2. The J segment lost 0 bases and the V segment lost 3 bases, leaving 3 bases of the junction unmatched. CDR1 and CDR2 from the germline V gene are KGHSH and LQKENI. The CDR3 loop spans 15 amino acids.